Presented here are 3 T cell receptor beta chains from one specimen sequenced in a study of neurological immune-mediated disorders (dated by TCRdb to between 2018 and 2020). The protocol used for the library was 5' RACE. Sequencing was carried out with an Illumina HiSeq 2500. TCRdb reworked the public reads: Q25 trimming with fastp, MiXCR clone assembly, productive beta chains retained. Merged by CDR3 protein, the rows form single entries marked with the most common genes and DNA. Within this sample are fewer than 25,000 distinct CDR3 sequences, with about 13% of them counted one time only. Less than 15% of the sample is taken by the ten largest. The sequencing sample was made of PBMCs. The receptor set was obtained from a woman aged 60-75 years with HTLV-1-associated myelopathy (HAM/TSP).

The sample holds many counts of this clonotype. The chain employs TRBV12-5 and TRBJ1-6, with D unresolved. The CDR3 consists of 12 residues. Trimming stripped 2 bases from V and 6 bases from J, with 2 bases between. The germline V gene encodes CDR1 LGHNT and CDR2 FRNRAP. CDR3: CASGLTNSPLHF. CDR3 bases: TGTGCTAGTGGTTTGACTAATTCACCCCTCCACTTT.

There are many counts of this clonotype. This chain links TRBV27 with TRBJ1-2; TRBD1 is a possible D gene (6 bases). The CDR3 totals 14 residues. Trimming took 5 bases from V and 4 from J, leaving 14 bases between them. From germline, CDR1 is MNHEY and CDR2 SMNVEV (reference sequence). The CDR3 bases are TGTGCCAGCAGTCGGGACGGACAGACCTATGGCTACACCTTC. As protein: CASSRDGQTYGYTF.

This clonotype was found many times. In DNA form, the CDR3 reads TGTGCCAGCAGCTTAGGCAGGCGCTATGGCTACACCTTC. Translating it yields CASSLGRRYGYTF. The V gene is TRBV7-2, the J gene TRBJ1-2; D gene ambiguous. V dropped 1 base and J dropped 4 bases, with 7 bases sitting between them. CDR3 length: 13 residues. The germline V gene encodes CDR1 SGHTA and CDR2 FQGNSA. The full variable domain, with the rest looked up from reference TRBV7-2 and TRBJ1-2, is GAGVSQSPSNKVTEKGKDVELRCDPISGHTALYWYRQSLGQGLEFLIYFQGNSAPDKSGLPSDRFSAERTGGSVSTLTIQRTQQEDSAVYLCASSLGRRYGYTFGSGTRLTVV.